The 20 T cell receptor beta chains listed next were all sequenced from one sample in a study of T cell responses to AZD1222 COVID-19 vaccine. TCRdb's table, derived via immunoSEQ multiplex PCR, lists solely in-frame clones and lacks some. The data contain some 130,000 clones, 92% of them singletons. This sample comprised peripheral blood, obtained 28 days after the second AZD1222 dose. The receptor source for this set is an adult who received the AZD1222 COVID-19 vaccine.

This rearrangement joins TRBV10-3 to TRBJ1-3; D not certain. This CDR3 region has 12 residues. Trimming shortened V by 10 bases and J by 2 bases, and 9 bases separated the two germline ends. CDR1 and CDR2 from the germline V gene are ENHRY and SYGVKD. The CDR3 loop is CATREPGNTIYF. CDR3 in DNA: TGTGCCACCCGCGAGCCTGGAAACACCATATATTTT.

This chain uses TRBV6-2 or TRBV6-3 with TRBJ1-5; D gene ambiguous. CDR1 and CDR2 from the germline V gene are MNHEY and SVGEGT. V lost 0 bases and J lost 2, with 8 bases in between. There are 15 residues in the CDR3. CDR3 DNA sequence: TGTGCCAGCAGTTACTCGGCGGGAGGCAATCAGCCCCAGCATTTT. Amino acid sequence: CASSYSAGGNQPQHF.

The chain recombines TRBV6-2 or TRBV6-3 with TRBJ1-5; perhaps TRBD1 as D (5 bases). The length of the CDR3 is 13 residues. In germline, CDR1 is MNHEY, CDR2 SVGEGT. Trimming cost V 5 bases and J 7 bases, with 12 bases left between them. The CDR3 nucleotides read TGTGCCAGCAGTGGGGACCGGGGCCAGCCCCAGCATTTT. Residues: CASSGDRGQPQHF.

The genes are TRBV28 and TRBJ1-5; 8 nucleotides match TRBD1. The CDR3 covers 16 residues. V lost 7 bases, J lost 3 bases, and 11 bases stayed unmatched. Germline V lookup: CDR1 MDHEN, CDR2 SYDVKM. This chain's CDR3 is CASTSGQGSYNQPQHF. DNA for the CDR3: TGTGCCAGCACCAGCGGACAGGGTTCGTACAATCAGCCCCAGCATTTT.

This clone has just a few counts. This chain joins TRBV5-8 and TRBJ1-3, with D maybe TRBD1 (5 bases). Trimming removed 6 bases from V and 0 bases from J, with 10 bases in between. Germline CDR1 SGHTS, CDR2 YDEGEE. CDR3 length: 14 amino acids. The CDR3 DNA is TGTGCCAGCACCTGGGGGGGCTCTGGAAACACCATATATTTT. It is translated as CASTWGGSGNTIYF.

The V and J genes are TRBV27 and TRBJ1-6; D is uncertain. Trimming left V 8 bases short and J 4 bases short, with 9 bases between. This CDR3 comprises 13 residues. The germline V gene has CDR1 MNHEY and CDR2 SMNVEV (reference sequence). The CDR3 nucleotides are TGTGCCAGCTCTCTTGGGTATAATTCACCCCTCCACTTT. As protein: CASSLGYNSPLHF.

The rearrangement joins TRBV28 to TRBJ1-5, with D unresolved. Germline-derived CDR1 and CDR2 are MDHEN and SYDVKM. Trimming shortened V by 4 bases and J by 5 bases, and 6 bases separated the two germline ends. CDR3 length: 12 residues. CDR3 coding DNA: TGTGCCAGCAGTTCCTTGGATCAGCCCCAGCATTTT. Protein sequence: CASSSLDQPQHF. The whole variable domain, filled in from reference TRBV28 and TRBJ1-5, reads DVKVTQSSRYLVKRTGEKVFLECVQDMDHENMFWYRQDPGLGLRLIYFSYDVKMKEKGDIPEGYSVSREKKERFSLILESASTNQTSMYLCASSSLDQPQHFGDGTRLSIL.

This clone came up once. This chain uses TRBV10-3 with TRBJ2-3; TRBD2 aligns across 11 bases. Germline V gene lookup returns CDR1 ENHRY and CDR2 SYGVKD. V shed 4 bases and J 4 bases; nucleotides not matched to a gene: 13. The CDR3 length is 18 residues. In DNA, the CDR3 is TGTGCCATCAGTGCGTCGTTCGTGGGGACTAGCGGTCCAGATACGCAGTATTTT. Translated: CAISASFVGTSGPDTQYF.

The chain uses TRBV7-8 and TRBJ1-1, with D maybe TRBD1 (5 bases). This CDR3 has 16 amino acids. Germline CDR1 and CDR2: SGHVS and FQNEAQ. V was pared by 0 bases and J by 7 bases, with 18 bases between. This CDR3 reads CASSLALQVGGNEAFF. The CDR3 DNA reads TGTGCCAGCAGCTTAGCGTTACAAGTGGGGGGAAATGAAGCTTTCTTT.

This chain connects TRBV6-5 to TRBJ2-1, with 10 bases aligning to TRBD2. Trimming removed 6 bases from V and 0 bases from J; junction bases left unmatched: 2. The CDR3 runs to 15 residues. From germline, CDR1 is MNHEY and CDR2 SVGAGI. In nucleotides, the CDR3 is TGTGCCAGCAGAGCTAGCGGGAGCTCCTACAATGAGCAGTTCTTC. Protein: CASRASGSSYNEQFF.

The chain combines TRBV9 with TRBJ2-1; D not certain. Germline V lookup: CDR1 SGDLS, CDR2 YYNGEE. The CDR3 has 13 amino acids. V was pared by 0 bases and J by 5 bases, with 6 bases between. Here the CDR3 DNA reads TGTGCCAGCAGCGTAGGGGCAGACAATGAGCAGTTCTTC. Residues: CASSVGADNEQFF.

The V call is TRBV7-2, the J call TRBJ1-1, with D possibly being TRBD1 (5 bases). Trimming pared 5 bases from V and 10 bases from J, leaving 20 bases between. The CDR3 length is 14 residues. Germline CDR1 is SGHTA and CDR2 is FQGNSA. In nucleotides, the CDR3 is TGTGCCAGCAGCGAATCCGGGTCTCTGGGGGGAGCTTTCTTT. This translates into CASSESGSLGGAFF.

This sequence joins TRBV28 and TRBJ1-5, with 12 bases aligning to TRBD1. CDR1 and CDR2 from the germline V gene are MDHEN and SYDVKM. The CDR3 is 16 amino acids. The V and J ends lost 6 bases and 1 base, in that order; junction bases with no gene match: 4. DNA for the CDR3: TGTGCCAGCAGGGGACAGGGGGCGTTAAGCAATCAGCCCCAGCATTTT. This encodes CASRGQGALSNQPQHF.

The chain joins TRBV2 to TRBJ1-5; perhaps TRBD1 as D (6 bases). CDR3 size: 13 residues. The V and J ends lost 6 bases and 6 bases respectively, with 12 bases between them. Germline V gene data show CDR1 as SNHLY and CDR2 as FYNNEI. The CDR3 protein is CASRQGFGQPQHF. DNA of the CDR3: TGTGCCAGCAGACAGGGATTCGGTCAGCCCCAGCATTTT.

The J gene is TRBJ2-1, the V gene TRBV29-1, with D perhaps matching TRBD2 (6 bases). CDR3 length: 16 residues. CDR1 and CDR2 (germline): SQVTM, ANQGSEA. V was pared by 0 bases and J by 9 bases, with 21 bases between. This chain's CDR3 is CSVEDPGRSPHGEQFF. CDR3 DNA sequence: TGCAGCGTTGAAGACCCAGGGAGGTCGCCACACGGTGAGCAGTTCTTC.

V is TRBV4-1 and J is TRBJ1-2; D call uncertain. V lost 0 bases to trimming and J lost 4 bases, with 12 bases between them. This CDR3 comprises 15 residues. The germline CDR1 and CDR2 sequences are MGHRA and YSYEKL. The CDR3 bases are TGCGCCAGCAGCCAAGATCCAGTGTGGAGCTATGGCTACACCTTC. It specifies CASSQDPVWSYGYTF.

This chain links TRBV28 with TRBJ1-3; D ambiguous. The V end lost 6 bases, the J end lost 6 bases, and 9 bases lay between the germline ends. CDR3 length: 12 amino acids. Germline V gene sequence: CDR1 MDHEN, CDR2 SYDVKM. This chain's CDR3 is CASRRQANTIYF. The CDR3 region has the DNA TGTGCCAGCAGGCGGCAGGCAAACACCATATATTTT.

The rearrangement uses TRBV12-3 or TRBV12-4 and TRBJ2-7; 9 nucleotides agree with TRBD2. J gave up 5 bases and V 3 bases, and 2 bases lay outside the gene matches. The CDR3 is made up of 13 amino acids. The CDR3 nucleotides are TGTGCCAGCAGTTTCGGGACTAGCAACGAGCAGTACTTC. The encoded protein is CASSFGTSNEQYF.

The chain recombines TRBV9 with TRBJ2-5; 9 bases match TRBD2. CDR3 length equals 18 residues. Germline loops: CDR1 SGDLS, CDR2 YYNGEE. The trim removed 2 bases at V and 1 base at J, leaving 12 bases unmatched. In DNA form, the CDR3 reads TGTGCCAGCAGCGTTAGAGGAGGAGCGGGAGGTTCCCAAGAGACCCAGTACTTC. Translation: CASSVRGGAGGSQETQYF. Variable domain in full (rest from reference TRBV9 and TRBJ2-5): DSGVTQTPKHLITATGQRVTLRCSPRSGDLSVYWYQQSLDQGLQFLIQYYNGEERAKGNILERFSAQQFPDLHSELNLSSLELGDSALYFCASSVRGGAGGSQETQYFGPGTRLLVL.

The chain couples TRBV20-1 to TRBJ1-4; D unresolved. The CDR3 totals 14 residues. The germline CDR1 and CDR2 sequences are DFQATT and SNEGSKA (reference sequence). Deletions cut 3 bases from V and 5 bases from J, with 13 bases between. Here the CDR3 DNA reads TGCAGTGCTAGTGCGCAGCCAGAAAATGAAAAACTGTTTTTT. It translates to CSASAQPENEKLFF.